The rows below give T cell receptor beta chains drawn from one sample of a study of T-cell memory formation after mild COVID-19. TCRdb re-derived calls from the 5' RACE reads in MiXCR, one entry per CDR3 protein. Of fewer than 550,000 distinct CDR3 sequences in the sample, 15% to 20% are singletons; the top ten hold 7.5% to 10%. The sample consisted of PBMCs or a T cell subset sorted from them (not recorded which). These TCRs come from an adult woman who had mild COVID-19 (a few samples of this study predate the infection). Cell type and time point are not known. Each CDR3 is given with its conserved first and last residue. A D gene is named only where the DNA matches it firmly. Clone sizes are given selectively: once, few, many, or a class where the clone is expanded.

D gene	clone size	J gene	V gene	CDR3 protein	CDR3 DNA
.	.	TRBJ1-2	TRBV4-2	CASSQEGDWYGYTF	TGTGCCAGCAGCCAAGAGGGGGATTGGTATGGCTACACCTTC
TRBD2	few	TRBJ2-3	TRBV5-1	CASSPLAGGPGTDTQYF	TGCGCCAGCAGCCCACTAGCGGGGGGGCCTGGCACAGATACGCAGTATTTT
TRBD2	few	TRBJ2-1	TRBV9	CASSAGTSGREQFF	TGTGCCAGCAGCGCAGGGACTAGCGGGAGGGAGCAGTTCTTC
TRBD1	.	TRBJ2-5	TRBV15	CATSPRTGGGETQYF	TGTGCCACCAGCCCCAGGACAGGGGGAGGAGAGACCCAGTACTTC
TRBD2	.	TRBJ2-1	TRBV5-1	CASSPLGSGSLSGEQFF	TGCGCCAGCAGCCCCCTAGGTAGCGGGAGTTTATCGGGTGAGCAGTTCTTC
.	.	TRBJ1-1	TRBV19	CASTSANGAFF	.
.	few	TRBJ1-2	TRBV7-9	CASTTGTAHLGYGYTF	TGTGCCAGCACTACCGGGACTGCCCATTTGGGCTATGGCTACACCTTC
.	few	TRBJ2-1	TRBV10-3	CATGLVGTYNEQFF	TGTGCCACTGGATTGGTGGGGACCTACAATGAGCAGTTCTTC
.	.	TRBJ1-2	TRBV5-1	CASSLAETTGYTF	TGCGCCAGCAGCTTGGCAGAGACCACTGGCTACACCTTC
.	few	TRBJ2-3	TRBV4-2	CASRIRTATDTQYF	TGTGCCAGCCGGATAAGGACAGCCACAGATACGCAGTATTTT
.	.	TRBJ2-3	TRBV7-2	CASSSLGRMDTQYF	TGTGCCAGCAGCTCTCTCGGACGGATGGATACGCAGTATTTT
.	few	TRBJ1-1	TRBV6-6	CASSAPGHRGGTEAFF	TGTGCCAGCAGTGCGCCGGGACACCGAGGTGGGACTGAAGCTTTCTTT
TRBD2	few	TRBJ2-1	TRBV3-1	CASSQRVTSGLYNEQFF	TGTGCCAGCAGCCAAAGGGTTACTAGCGGCCTGTACAATGAGCAGTTCTTC
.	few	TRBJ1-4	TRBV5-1	CASSLGQPSNEKLFF	TGCGCCAGCAGCTTGGGACAGCCGAGTAATGAAAAACTGTTTTTT
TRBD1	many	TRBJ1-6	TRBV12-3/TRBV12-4	CAWGTGDSPLHF	TGTGCCTGGGGGACAGGGGATTCACCCCTCCACTTT
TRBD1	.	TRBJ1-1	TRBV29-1	CSVAGQGALINTEAFF	TGCAGCGTTGCCGGACAGGGGGCCCTCATAAACACTGAAGCTTTCTTT
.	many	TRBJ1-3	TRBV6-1	CASSRTGGRGAGNTIYF	TGTGCCAGCAGCAGAACCGGGGGACGAGGGGCTGGAAACACCATATATTTT
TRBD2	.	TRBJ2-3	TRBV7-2	CASSLAGTSGSGDTQYF	TGTGCCAGCAGCTTGGCAGGGACTAGCGGGAGTGGGGATACGCAGTATTTT
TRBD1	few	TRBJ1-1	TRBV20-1	CSARLDRGHMNTEAFF	TGCAGTGCTAGATTGGACAGGGGGCATATGAACACTGAAGCTTTCTTT
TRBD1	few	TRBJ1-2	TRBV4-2	CASSQDVGQGHGYTF	TGTGCCAGCAGCCAAGATGTGGGACAGGGGCATGGCTACACCTTC
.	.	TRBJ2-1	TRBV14	CASSQDLGDEQFF	TGTGCCAGCAGCCAAGATCTGGGGGATGAGCAGTTCTTC
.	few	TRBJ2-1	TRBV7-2	CASSPHSGSYNEQFF	TGTGCCAGCAGCCCTCATAGTGGGTCTTACAATGAGCAGTTCTTC
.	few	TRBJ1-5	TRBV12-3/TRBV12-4	CASSLAEFYSNQPQHF	TGTGCCAGCAGTTTAGCGGAGTTCTATAGCAATCAGCCCCAGCATTTT
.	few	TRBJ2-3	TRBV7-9	CASSLGFSDYTDTQYF	TGTGCCAGCAGCTTAGGATTTAGCGACTATACAGATACGCAGTATTTT
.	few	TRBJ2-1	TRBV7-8	CASSLGAREQFF	TGTGCCAGCAGCTTAGGAGCGCGGGAGCAGTTCTTC
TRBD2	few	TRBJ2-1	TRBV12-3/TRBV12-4	CASSPTAGGHNEQFF	TGTGCCAGCAGTCCCACAGCGGGGGGACACAATGAGCAGTTCTTC
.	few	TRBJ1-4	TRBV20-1	CSASVDSNEKLFF	TGCAGTGCTAGTGTGGACAGTAATGAAAAACTGTTTTTT
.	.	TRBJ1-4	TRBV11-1	CASSLAAATDEKLFF	TGTGCCAGCAGCTTGGCAGCGGCAACTGATGAAAAACTGTTTTTT
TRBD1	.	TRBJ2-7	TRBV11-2	CASSLWGTEPYDQYF	TGTGCCAGCAGCTTATGGGGGACAGAGCCCTACGATCAGTACTTC
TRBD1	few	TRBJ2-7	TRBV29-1	CSGGGGTGFYEQYF	TGCAGCGGGGGTGGCGGGACAGGGTTCTACGAGCAGTACTTC
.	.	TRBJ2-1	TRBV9	CASSVVSGTYNEQFF	TGTGCCAGCAGCGTAGTGTCAGGGACCTACAATGAGCAGTTCTTC
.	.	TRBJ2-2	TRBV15	CATSREWGSRRDTGELFF	TGTGCCACCAGCAGAGAGTGGGGTAGTCGCAGGGACACCGGGGAGCTGTTTTTT
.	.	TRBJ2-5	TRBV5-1	CASSPDRQEETQYF	TGCGCCAGCAGCCCAGACCGACAAGAAGAGACCCAGTACTTC
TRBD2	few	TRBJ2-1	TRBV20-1	CSARDGAGGPYNEQFF	TGCAGTGCTAGAGATGGGGCGGGAGGGCCATACAATGAGCAGTTCTTC
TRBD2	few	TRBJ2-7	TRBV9	CASGGGQSEQYF	TGTGCCAGCGGGGGAGGGCAATCCGAGCAGTACTTC
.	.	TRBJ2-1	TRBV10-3	CAIRSSKEGEQFF	TGTGCCATCAGGAGTAGCAAAGAGGGTGAGCAGTTCTTC
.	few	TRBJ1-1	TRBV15	CATKASGGVNTEAFF	TGTGCCACCAAAGCCTCGGGGGGGGTTAACACTGAAGCTTTCTTT
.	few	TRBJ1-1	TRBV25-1	CASKPPTGRAFF	TGTGCCAGCAAACCCCCGACAGGTCGGGCTTTCTTT
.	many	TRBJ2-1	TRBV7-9	CASSHNEQFF	TGTGCCAGCAGCCACAATGAGCAGTTCTTC
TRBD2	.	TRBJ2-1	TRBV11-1	CASSTPSGSRFF	TGTGCCAGCAGCACCCCTAGCGGGAGTCGGTTCTTC